Below are 19 T cell receptor beta chains sequenced from a single sample in a study of beta chain features in type 1 diabetes. cDNA synthesis used the whole RNA isolate, giving expressed TCRB sequences. Clones were read by immunoSEQ multiplex PCR, and TCRdb kept only the in-frame ones, dropping some. The data hold roughly 500,000 clones, with more than 9.5% observed a single time. Sequencing was done on a sample of naive CD4+ T cells from blood. The receptors stem from a woman younger than 35 in good health.

This clone has more than one count but fewer than ten. The chain combines TRBV4-3 with TRBJ2-7; 10 nucleotides line up with TRBD1. The germline gives CDR1 LGHNA, CDR2 YSLEER. V lost 4 bases to trimming and J lost 5 bases; unmatched junction nucleotides: 8. The CDR3 contains 15 residues. The CDR3 is CASSLIRGQGNEQYF. The CDR3 DNA is TGCGCCAGCAGCCTCATTAGGGGACAGGGGAACGAGCAGTACTTC.

This clone was counted between two and nine times. This rearrangement joins TRBV5-1 to TRBJ1-4; D not resolved. The CDR3 is 13 residues long. Germline V CDR1 and CDR2: SGHRS, YFSETQ. The V gene lost 2 bases and the J gene lost 8 bases, with 10 bases spanning the gap. The CDR3: CASSFSSGEKLFF. The CDR3 nucleotides read TGCGCCAGCAGCTTCTCGTCTGGAGAAAAACTGTTTTTT.

This sequence joins TRBV30 and TRBJ1-5; D uncertain. Germline CDR1 is GTSNPN and CDR2 is SVGIG (reference sequence). The CDR3 length is 12 residues. V was cut by 5 bases and J by 4 bases, with 9 bases left in between. CDR3 sequence (DNA): TGTGCCTGGGGGCGGCTTAATCAGCCCCAGCATTTT. Its translation: CAWGRLNQPQHF. Using reference TRBV30 and TRBJ1-5 for the parts outside the CDR3, the full variable domain is SQTIHQWPATLVQPVGSPLSLECTVEGTSNPNLYWYRQAAGRGLQLLFYSVGIGQISSEVPQNLSASRPQDRQFILSSKKLLLSDSGFYLCAWGRLNQPQHFGDGTRLSIL.

V gene TRBV9 combines with J gene TRBJ1-2, with 8 bases lining up with TRBD1. V shed 4 bases and J 4 bases; nucleotides not matched to a gene: 18. The CDR3 length is 18 residues. Germline-derived CDR1 and CDR2 are SGDLS and YYNGEE. The CDR3 loop is CASSTTTGDPRLAYGYTF. The CDR3 region has the DNA TGTGCCAGCAGCACGACGACAGGGGACCCTCGATTGGCCTATGGCTACACCTTC.

The chain employs TRBV18 and TRBJ2-7; D perhaps matches TRBD1 (5 bases). V was cut by 6 bases and J by 4 bases, with 16 bases left in between. Looked up from germline, CDR1 is KGHSH and CDR2 is LQKENI. The CDR3 has 14 residues. CDR3 protein: CASSLTDTEYEQYF. The CDR3 nucleotides are TGTGCCAGCTCCCTAACGGACACCGAATACGAGCAGTACTTC.

This clone has just a few counts. J is TRBJ1-5 and V is TRBV19; 9 bases fit TRBD1. The CDR3 spans 16 residues. The V gene end was trimmed by 5 bases and the J gene end by 6 bases; junction bases not matched to a gene: 11. Germline values: CDR1 LNHDA, CDR2 SQIVND (reference sequence). The CDR3 DNA is TGTGCCAGTAGTCCAAGGGGACAGGGAGGGGGTCAGCCCCAGCATTTT. As protein: CASSPRGQGGGQPQHF.

The J gene is TRBJ2-5, the V gene TRBV7-9; TRBD1 matches 8 bases. Unmatched junction bases numbered 6, after V lost 11 bases and J lost 7 bases. Germline CDR1 is SEHNR and CDR2 is FQNEAQ (reference sequence). The length of the CDR3 is 11 residues. The CDR3 is CACGQGATQYF. As DNA, the CDR3 is TGTGCCTGCGGACAGGGCGCGACCCAGTACTTC.

This chain uses TRBV10-3 with TRBJ2-1, with D perhaps being TRBD1 or TRBD2 (5 bases each). CDR3 size: 13 residues. V was clipped by 10 bases and J by 5 bases, with 15 bases between them. The germline V gene encodes CDR1 ENHRY and CDR2 SYGVKD. The CDR3 here is CASIRDADNEQFF. The CDR3 bases are TGTGCCAGCATTAGGGACGCGGACAATGAGCAGTTCTTC.

This clone was counted a few times. The identical CDR3 is also encoded by other nucleotide sequences in the sample. V is TRBV14 and J is TRBJ1-1, with TRBD1 matching 7 bases. CDR3 length equals 13 residues. The ends lost 4 bases at V and 2 bases at J; junction bases unmatched: 1. From germline, CDR1 is SGHDN and CDR2 FVKESK. CDR3 amino acids: CASSRDRNTEAFF. In DNA form, the CDR3 reads TGTGCCAGCAGCCGGGACAGAAACACTGAAGCTTTCTTT. The full variable domain, in which reference TRBV14 and TRBJ1-1 provide the parts outside the CDR3, is EAGVTQFPSHSVIEKGQTVTLRCDPISGHDNLYWYRRVMGKEIKFLLHFVKESKQDESGMPNNRFLAERTGGTYSTLKVQPAELEDSGVYFCASSRDRNTEAFFGQGTRLTVV.

The V and J genes are TRBV7-3 and TRBJ2-3; no clear D. Trimming pared 5 bases from V and 2 bases from J, leaving 20 bases between. The CDR3 runs to 17 residues. Germline lookup yields CDR1 SGHTA and CDR2 FQGTGA. CDR3 in amino acids: CASSPRPSSTITDTQYF. Here the CDR3 DNA reads TGTGCCAGCAGCCCCCGGCCCAGTTCTACAATCACAGATACGCAGTATTTT.

This clone came up a few times. Other DNA sequences in this sample translate to the same CDR3. V and J are TRBV20-1 and TRBJ2-7, with D perhaps matching TRBD1 (5 bases). V was clipped by 1 base and J by 5 bases, with 6 bases between them. The V gene's germline CDR1 is DFQATT and CDR2 SNEGSKA (reference sequence). The length of the CDR3 is 11 residues. Written as DNA, the CDR3 is TGCAGTGCTAGAGGGGGCAACGAGCAGTACTTC. Translation: CSARGGNEQYF.

This chain links TRBV7-9 with TRBJ1-2; possibly TRBD1 for D (5 bases). Trimming stripped 6 bases from V and 2 bases from J, with 25 bases between. This CDR3 has 18 residues. Looked up from germline, CDR1 is SEHNR and CDR2 is FQNEAQ (reference sequence). The CDR3 bases are TGTGCCAGCAGGATAGAAGGGACTGCCGAATTTACAAACTATGGCTACACCTTC. It encodes CASRIEGTAEFTNYGYTF.

The chain uses TRBV5-4 and TRBJ2-1; 9 bases agree with TRBD2. This CDR3 has 15 amino acids. Unmatched junction bases numbered 4, after V lost 4 bases and J lost 2 bases. CDR1 and CDR2 (germline): SGHNT, YYREEE (reference sequence). CDR3 in DNA: TGTGCCAGCAGCGTAGCGGGAGCCACCTACAATGAGCAGTTCTTC. Protein: CASSVAGATYNEQFF.

J is TRBJ2-3 and V is TRBV5-1; 9 positions match TRBD1. CDR1 and CDR2 from the germline V gene are SGHRS and YFSETQ. The CDR3 runs 15 residues. With V trimmed by 4 bases and J by 2 bases, 5 bases remained unmatched. The chain's CDR3 is CASSLGQGYTDTQYF. CDR3 DNA: TGCGCCAGCAGCCTGGGACAGGGCTACACAGATACGCAGTATTTT.

This clone has only a few counts. V and J are TRBV23-1 and TRBJ1-5; D not certain. TRBV23-1 carries the ORF label, with uncertain function. Trimming stripped 0 bases from V and 5 bases from J, with 17 bases between. This CDR3 spans 17 amino acids. This CDR3 is CASSQSQLASTDQPQHF. The CDR3, as DNA: TGCGCCAGCAGTCAATCTCAGCTGGCCTCCACGGATCAGCCCCAGCATTTT.

This rearrangement joins TRBV7-9 to TRBJ2-5; a possible D gene is TRBD1 (6 bases). V was pared by 5 bases and J by 2 bases, with 15 bases between. CDR1 is SEHNR and CDR2 is FQNEAQ in the germline V gene (reference sequence). The CDR3 is 15 amino acids. Here the CDR3 reads CASSTGQTTQETQYF. The CDR3 bases are TGTGCCAGCAGCACCGGACAGACCACGCAAGAGACCCAGTACTTC. Supplemented by reference TRBV7-9 and TRBJ2-5, the full variable domain reads DTGVSQNPRHKITKRGQNVTFRCDPISEHNRLYWYRQTLGQGPEFLTYFQNEAQLEKSRLLSDRFSAERPKGSFSTLEIQRTEQGDSAMYLCASSTGQTTQETQYFGPGTRLLVL.

The chain has TRBV14 and TRBJ2-4; no clear D. The CDR3 totals 13 residues. The V gene's germline CDR1 is SGHDN and CDR2 FVKESK. Trimming removed 3 bases from V and 8 bases from J, with 11 bases in between. Here the CDR3 reads CASSQGRGYIQYF. CDR3 in DNA: TGTGCCAGCAGCCAGGGTAGAGGCTACATTCAGTACTTC. The full variable domain, completed using reference TRBV14 and TRBJ2-4, is EAGVTQFPSHSVIEKGQTVTLRCDPISGHDNLYWYRRVMGKEIKFLLHFVKESKQDESGMPNNRFLAERTGGTYSTLKVQPAELEDSGVYFCASSQGRGYIQYFGAGTRLSVL.

This clone was observed a few times. The chain couples TRBV5-6 to TRBJ2-7, with 7 bases lining up with TRBD2. V shed 4 bases, J shed 2 bases, and the junction held 6 bases outside the gene matches. Germline-derived CDR1 and CDR2 are SGHDT and YYEEEE. The CDR3 sequence is 14 residues long. In DNA, the CDR3 is TGTGCCAGCAGCCCACGGGGAGGGCCCTACGAGCAGTACGTC. This translates into CASSPRGGPYEQYV.

This clone occurred a few times. The sample contains more than one DNA sequence encoding this CDR3. The rearrangement uses TRBV25-1 and TRBJ2-7, with D possibly being TRBD2 (6 bases). Trimming pared 7 bases from V and 3 bases from J, leaving 16 bases between. The CDR3 has 14 amino acids. The germline V gene encodes CDR1 MGHDK and CDR2 SYGVNS. CDR3 sequence: CASKGAGGCYEQYV. CDR3 in DNA: TGTGCCAGCAAGGGAGCGGGTGGCTGCTACGAGCAGTACGTC.